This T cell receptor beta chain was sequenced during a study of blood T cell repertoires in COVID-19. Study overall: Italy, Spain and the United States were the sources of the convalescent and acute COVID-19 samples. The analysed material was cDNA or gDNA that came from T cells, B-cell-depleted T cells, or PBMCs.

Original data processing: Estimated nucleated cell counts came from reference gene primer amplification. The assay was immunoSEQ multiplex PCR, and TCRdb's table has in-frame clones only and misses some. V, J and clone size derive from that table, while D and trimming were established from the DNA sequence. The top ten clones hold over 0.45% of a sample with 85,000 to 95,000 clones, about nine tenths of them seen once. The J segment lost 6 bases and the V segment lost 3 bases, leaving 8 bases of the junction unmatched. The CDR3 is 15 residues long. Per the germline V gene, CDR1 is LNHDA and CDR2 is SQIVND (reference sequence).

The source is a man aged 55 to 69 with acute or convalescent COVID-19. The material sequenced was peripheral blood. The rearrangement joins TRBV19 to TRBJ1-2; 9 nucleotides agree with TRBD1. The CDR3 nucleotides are TGTGCCAGTAGTATTGGTTGGACAGGGGAGCATGGCTACACCTTC. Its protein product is CASSIGWTGEHGYTF.